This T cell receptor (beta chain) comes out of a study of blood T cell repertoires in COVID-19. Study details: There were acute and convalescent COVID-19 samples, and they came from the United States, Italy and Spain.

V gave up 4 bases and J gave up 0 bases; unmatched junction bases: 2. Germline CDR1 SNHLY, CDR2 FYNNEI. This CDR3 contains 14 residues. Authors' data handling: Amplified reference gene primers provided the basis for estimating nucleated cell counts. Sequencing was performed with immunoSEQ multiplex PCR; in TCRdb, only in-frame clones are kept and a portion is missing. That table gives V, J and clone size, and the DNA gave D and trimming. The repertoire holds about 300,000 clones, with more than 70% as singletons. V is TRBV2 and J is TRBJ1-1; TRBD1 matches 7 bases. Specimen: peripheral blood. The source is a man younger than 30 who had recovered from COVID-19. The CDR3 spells CASSGGTVNTEAFF. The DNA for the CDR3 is TGTGCCAGCAGTGGGGGGACAGTGAACACTGAAGCTTTCTTT.